The T cell receptor beta chain described here comes from a study of blood T cell repertoires in COVID-19. In the authors' workflow: From reference gene primer amplification, estimates of nucleated cell counts were derived. This table comes from immunoSEQ multiplex PCR, and its TCRdb copy is limited to in-frame clones, with some not included. V, J and clone size were drawn from that table, and D and trimming were deduced from the DNA. This table has 180,000 or so clones, 80% to 85% appearing once. The J segment lost 5 bases and the V segment lost 4 bases, leaving 23 bases of the junction unmatched. Germline CDR1 is SGHVS and CDR2 is FQNEAQ. The CDR3 has 21 residues. Self-reported history from a screening survey and questionnaire set each donor's cohort.

The receptor comes from a woman aged 55-69 years who had recovered from COVID-19. This sequence joins TRBV7-8 and TRBJ2-3; 11 positions agree with TRBD2. Material: PBMCs or T cells enriched from blood (not recorded which). CDR3 loop: CASSSMAPGLAVAGGRDTQYF. In DNA, the CDR3 is TGTGCCAGCAGCTCGATGGCCCCGGGACTAGCGGTTGCAGGGGGGAGAGATACGCAGTATTTT. The full variable domain, completed using reference TRBV7-8 and TRBJ2-3, is GAGVSQSPRYKVAKRGQDVALRCDPISGHVSLFWYQQALGQGPEFLTYFQNEAQLDKSGLPSDRFFAERPEGSVSTLKIQRTQQEDSAVYLCASSSMAPGLAVAGGRDTQYFGPGTRLTVL.